This T cell receptor (beta chain) was sequenced in a study of CD8+ T cells in alopecia areata. Cells that came from pooled cutaneous lymph nodes were sorted using CD4, CD8alpha, NKG2D, NKG2ACE and other markers. Germline V gives CDR1 GKSSPN, CDR2 SITVG. This CDR3 is 16 amino acids long. Trimming at V came to 1 base and at J to 4 bases, leaving 5 bases not matched to a gene. Extracted from the samples, RNA was reverse transcribed into cDNA to serve as the sequencing template. The protocol was immunoSEQ multiplex PCR, while the TCRdb copy is restricted to in-frame clones and leaves out a portion. This sample carries over 8,500 clones, none of them present only once. This clone was seen ten or more times. The gene names given are mouse names. The read terminates 4 residues ahead of where the CDR3 ends, so the germline J gene completes it.

The sequence was collected from a C3H/HeJ mouse with alopecia areata. The strain's MHC type: H2-k. This rearrangement joins TRBV31 to TRBJ2-1; 12 positions agree with TRBD2. Material for sequencing was CD8+ T cells sorted from a lymph node. The part of the CDR3 DNA that was read is TGTGCCTGGAGTCCCGGGACTGGGGGGAGATATGCT. This gives the protein CAWSPGTGGRYA. The full CDR3 protein is CAWSPGTGGRYAEQFF.